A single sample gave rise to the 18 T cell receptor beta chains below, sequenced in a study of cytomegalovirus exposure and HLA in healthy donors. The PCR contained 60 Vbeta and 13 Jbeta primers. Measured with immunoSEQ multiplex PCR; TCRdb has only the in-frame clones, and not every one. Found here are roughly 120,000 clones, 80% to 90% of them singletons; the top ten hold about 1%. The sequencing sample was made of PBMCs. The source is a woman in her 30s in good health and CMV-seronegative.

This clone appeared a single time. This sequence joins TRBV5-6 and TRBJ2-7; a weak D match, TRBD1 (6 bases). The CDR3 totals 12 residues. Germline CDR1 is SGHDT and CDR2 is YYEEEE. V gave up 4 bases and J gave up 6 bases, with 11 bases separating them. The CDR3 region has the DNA TGTGCCAGCAGCCAGGGACACGCCGAGCAGTACTTC. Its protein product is CASSQGHAEQYF. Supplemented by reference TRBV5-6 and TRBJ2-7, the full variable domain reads DAGVTQSPTHLIKTRGQQVTLRCSPKSGHDTVSWYQQALGQGPQFIFQYYEEEERQRGNFPDRFSGHQFPNYSSELNVNALLLGDSALYLCASSQGHAEQYFGPGTRLTVT.

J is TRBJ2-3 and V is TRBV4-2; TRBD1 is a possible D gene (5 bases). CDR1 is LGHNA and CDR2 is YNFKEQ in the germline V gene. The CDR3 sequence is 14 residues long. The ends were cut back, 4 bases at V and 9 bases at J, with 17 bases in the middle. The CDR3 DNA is TGTGCCAGCAGCCCAAGGGGTGTGTCAGGGACGCAGTATTTT. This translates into CASSPRGVSGTQYF.

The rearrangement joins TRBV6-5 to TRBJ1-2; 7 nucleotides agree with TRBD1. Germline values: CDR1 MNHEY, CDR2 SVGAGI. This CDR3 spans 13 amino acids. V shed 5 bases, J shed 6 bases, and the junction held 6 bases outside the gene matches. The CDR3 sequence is CASSETGLHGYTF. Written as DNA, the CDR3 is TGTGCCAGCAGTGAGACAGGGTTGCATGGCTACACCTTC.

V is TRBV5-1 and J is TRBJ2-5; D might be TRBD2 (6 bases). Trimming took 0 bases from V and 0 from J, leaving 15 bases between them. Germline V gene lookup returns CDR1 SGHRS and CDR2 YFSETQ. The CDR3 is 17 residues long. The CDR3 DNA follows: TGCGCCAGCAGCTTGGGTGGAGCGGGTGGACACCAAGAGACCCAGTACTTC. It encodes CASSLGGAGGHQETQYF.

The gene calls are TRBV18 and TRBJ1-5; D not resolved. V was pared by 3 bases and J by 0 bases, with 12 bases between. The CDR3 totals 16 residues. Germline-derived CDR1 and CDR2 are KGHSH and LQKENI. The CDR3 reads CASSPHAGPSNQPQHF. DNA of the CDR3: TGTGCCAGCTCACCCCATGCGGGTCCTAGCAATCAGCCCCAGCATTTT.

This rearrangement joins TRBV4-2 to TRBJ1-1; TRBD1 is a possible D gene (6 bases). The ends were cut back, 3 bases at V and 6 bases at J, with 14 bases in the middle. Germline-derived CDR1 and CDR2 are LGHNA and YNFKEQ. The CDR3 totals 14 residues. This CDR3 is CASSQRTGLPEAFF. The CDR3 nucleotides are TGTGCCAGCAGCCAGAGAACAGGGTTACCTGAAGCTTTCTTT.

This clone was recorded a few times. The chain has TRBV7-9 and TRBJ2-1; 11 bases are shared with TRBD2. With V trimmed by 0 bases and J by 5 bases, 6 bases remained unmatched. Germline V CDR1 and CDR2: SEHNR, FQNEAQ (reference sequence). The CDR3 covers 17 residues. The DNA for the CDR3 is TGTGCCAGCAGCTTAGCCGGGACTAGCGGAGCAGACAATGAGCAGTTCTTC. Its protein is CASSLAGTSGADNEQFF.

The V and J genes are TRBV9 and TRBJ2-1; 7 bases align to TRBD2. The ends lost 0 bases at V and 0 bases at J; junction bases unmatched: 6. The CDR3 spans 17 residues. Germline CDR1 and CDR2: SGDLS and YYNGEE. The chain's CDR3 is CASSVGPGGPSYNEQFF. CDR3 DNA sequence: TGTGCCAGCAGCGTAGGCCCGGGGGGACCCTCCTACAATGAGCAGTTCTTC. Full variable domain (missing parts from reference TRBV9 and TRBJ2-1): DSGVTQTPKHLITATGQRVTLRCSPRSGDLSVYWYQQSLDQGLQFLIQYYNGEERAKGNILERFSAQQFPDLHSELNLSSLELGDSALYFCASSVGPGGPSYNEQFFGPGTRLTVL.

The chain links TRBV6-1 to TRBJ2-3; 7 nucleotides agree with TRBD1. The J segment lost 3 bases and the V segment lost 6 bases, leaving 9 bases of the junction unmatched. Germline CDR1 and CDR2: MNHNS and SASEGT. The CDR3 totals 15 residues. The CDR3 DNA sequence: TGTGCCAGCAGCCCGGACAGGCATAGGACAGATACGCAGTATTTT. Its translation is CASSPDRHRTDTQYF.

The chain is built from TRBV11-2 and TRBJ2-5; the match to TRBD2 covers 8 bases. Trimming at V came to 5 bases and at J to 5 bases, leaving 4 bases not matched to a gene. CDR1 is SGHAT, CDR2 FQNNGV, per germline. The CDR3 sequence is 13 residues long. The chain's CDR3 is CASSTGLAETQYF. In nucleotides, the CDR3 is TGTGCCAGCAGCACAGGACTAGCTGAGACCCAGTACTTC.

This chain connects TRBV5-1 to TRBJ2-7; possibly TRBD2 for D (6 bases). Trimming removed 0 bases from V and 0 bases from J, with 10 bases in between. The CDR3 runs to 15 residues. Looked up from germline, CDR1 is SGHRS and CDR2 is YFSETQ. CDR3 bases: TGCGCCAGCAGCTTGGGTGGGCGGGGCTCCTACGAGCAGTACTTC. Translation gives CASSLGGRGSYEQYF. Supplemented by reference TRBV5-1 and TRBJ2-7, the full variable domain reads KAGVTQTPRYLIKTRGQQVTLSCSPISGHRSVSWYQQTPGQGLQFLFEYFSETQRNKGNFPGRFSGRQFSNSRSEMNVSTLELGDSALYLCASSLGGRGSYEQYFGPGTRLTVT.

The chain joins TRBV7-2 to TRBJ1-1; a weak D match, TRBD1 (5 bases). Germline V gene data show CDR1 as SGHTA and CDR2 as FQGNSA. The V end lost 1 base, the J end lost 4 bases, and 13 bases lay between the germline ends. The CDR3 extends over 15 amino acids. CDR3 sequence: CASSLVGQGLTEAFF. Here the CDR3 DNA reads TGTGCCAGCAGCTTAGTCGGGCAGGGCCTCACTGAAGCTTTCTTT. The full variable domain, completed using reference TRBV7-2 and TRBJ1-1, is GAGVSQSPSNKVTEKGKDVELRCDPISGHTALYWYRQSLGQGLEFLIYFQGNSAPDKSGLPSDRFSAERTGGSVSTLTIQRTQQEDSAVYLCASSLVGQGLTEAFFGQGTRLTVV.

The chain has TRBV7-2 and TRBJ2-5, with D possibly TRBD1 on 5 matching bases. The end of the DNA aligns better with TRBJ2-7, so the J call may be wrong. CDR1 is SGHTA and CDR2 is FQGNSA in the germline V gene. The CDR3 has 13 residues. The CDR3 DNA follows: TGTGCCAGCAGCCTATTCCTGGGGCCCGAGCAGTACTTC. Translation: CASSLFLGPEQYF.

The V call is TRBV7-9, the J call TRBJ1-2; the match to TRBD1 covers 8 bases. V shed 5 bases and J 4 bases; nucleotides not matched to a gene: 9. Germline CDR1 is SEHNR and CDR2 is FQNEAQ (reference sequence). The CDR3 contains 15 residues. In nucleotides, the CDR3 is TGTGCCAGCAGCATTGGACAGGGACTTTCCTATGGCTACACCTTC. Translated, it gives CASSIGQGLSYGYTF.

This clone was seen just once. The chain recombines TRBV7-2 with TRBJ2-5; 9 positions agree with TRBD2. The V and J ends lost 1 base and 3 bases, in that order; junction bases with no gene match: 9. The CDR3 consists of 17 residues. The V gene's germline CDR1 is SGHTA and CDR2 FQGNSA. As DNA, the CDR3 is TGTGCCAGCAGCTTAGGGGCTAGCGGGGTAGTCAAAGAGACCCAGTACTTC. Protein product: CASSLGASGVVKETQYF. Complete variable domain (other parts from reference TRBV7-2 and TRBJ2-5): GAGVSQSPSNKVTEKGKDVELRCDPISGHTALYWYRQSLGQGLEFLIYFQGNSAPDKSGLPSDRFSAERTGGSVSTLTIQRTQQEDSAVYLCASSLGASGVVKETQYFGPGTRLLVL.

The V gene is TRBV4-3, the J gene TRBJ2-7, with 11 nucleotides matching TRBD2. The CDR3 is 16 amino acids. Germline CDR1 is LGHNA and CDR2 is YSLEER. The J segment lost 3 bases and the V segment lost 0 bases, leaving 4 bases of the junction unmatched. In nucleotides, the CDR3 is TGCGCCAGCAGCCAAGAGGGGCTAGCGGGAGGCTACGAGCAGTACTTC. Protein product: CASSQEGLAGGYEQYF.

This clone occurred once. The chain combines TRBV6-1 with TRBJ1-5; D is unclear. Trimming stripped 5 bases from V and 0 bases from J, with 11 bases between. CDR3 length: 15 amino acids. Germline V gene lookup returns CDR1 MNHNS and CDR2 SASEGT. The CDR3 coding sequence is TGTGCCAGCAGTCGAACTGCCGTTAGCAATCAGCCCCAGCATTTT. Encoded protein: CASSRTAVSNQPQHF.

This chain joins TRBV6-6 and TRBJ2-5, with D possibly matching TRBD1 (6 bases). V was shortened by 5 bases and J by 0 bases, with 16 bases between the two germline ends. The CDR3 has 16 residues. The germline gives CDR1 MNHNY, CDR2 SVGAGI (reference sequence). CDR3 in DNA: TGTGCCAGCAGTCGCAGACTTCGGACAGACCAAGAGACCCAGTACTTC. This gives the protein CASSRRLRTDQETQYF.